A single sample gave rise to the 21 T cell receptor beta chains below, sequenced in a study of blood T cell repertoires in COVID-19. Assay: immunoSEQ multiplex PCR; the TCRdb copy retains only in-frame clones and omits some. The table lists some 200,000 clones, around nine tenths of them singletons. Sequencing input: PBMCs or T cells enriched from blood (not recorded which). Receptors originate from a man younger than 45 in a cohort exposed to, infected with or recovered from COVID-19 (not recorded which).

This chain joins TRBV10-3 and TRBJ2-2; 8 bases agree with TRBD1. The CDR3 loop spans 16 amino acids. Germline CDR1 is ENHRY and CDR2 is SYGVKD. V lost 6 bases and J lost 1; bases outside the gene matches: 7. CDR3 in amino acids: CAISPRTGMNTGELFF. In DNA, the CDR3 is TGTGCCATCAGCCCACGGACAGGGATGAACACCGGGGAGCTGTTTTTT.

In its sample, this clone was seen a few times. The chain uses TRBV4-1 and TRBJ1-1, with 8 bases that match TRBD1. CDR3 length: 16 residues. Unmatched junction bases numbered 8, after V lost 2 bases and J lost 3 bases. CDR1 is MGHRA, CDR2 YSYEKL, per germline. As DNA, the CDR3 is TGCGCCAGCAGCCAAAGGGACAGGTGGACGGACACTGAAGCTTTCTTT. Its translation: CASSQRDRWTDTEAFF.

The J gene is TRBJ1-2, the V gene TRBV14; D is unresolved. The CDR3 has 14 residues. V gave up 4 bases and J gave up 3 bases, with 12 bases separating them. The germline gives CDR1 SGHDN, CDR2 FVKESK. CDR3 protein: CASSLGLTYYGYTF. Written as DNA, the CDR3 is TGTGCCAGCAGCCTCGGACTGACTTACTATGGCTACACCTTC.

The V and J genes are TRBV27 and TRBJ1-5; 8 bases are shared with TRBD1. Trimming took 6 bases from V and 9 from J; bases not matched to a gene: 19. CDR3 length equals 17 residues. Germline V gene lookup returns CDR1 MNHEY and CDR2 SMNVEV (reference sequence). DNA for the CDR3: TGTGCCAGCAGCCCCGCCCGCCCTACGGGTGACAGGGGGCCCCAGCATTTT. Translation gives CASSPARPTGDRGPQHF.

The chain combines TRBV24-1 with TRBJ2-4; the match to TRBD2 covers 12 bases. Germline lookup yields CDR1 KGHDR and CDR2 SFDVKD. J was trimmed by 0 bases and V by 2 bases; bases with no gene match: 1. This CDR3 region has 17 residues. CDR3 sequence (DNA): TGTGCCACCAGTGATTCTAGCGGGAGGGGAGCCAAAAACATTCAGTACTTC. Its protein product is CATSDSSGRGAKNIQYF.

This chain uses TRBV28 with TRBJ1-2; the D is unclear. CDR3 size: 11 residues. Trimming pared 2 bases from V and 5 bases from J, leaving 3 bases between. Germline assignment: CDR1 MDHEN and CDR2 SYDVKM. The chain's CDR3 is CASSLQYGYTF. The CDR3 bases are TGTGCCAGCAGTTTACAATATGGCTACACCTTC.

The V and J genes are TRBV2 and TRBJ1-5; D is unclear. Trimming pared 6 bases from V and 2 bases from J, leaving 14 bases between. Germline V gene data show CDR1 as SNHLY and CDR2 as FYNNEI. This CDR3 has 15 amino acids. CDR3 sequence reads: CASRPTNTGNQPQHF. In DNA form, the CDR3 reads TGTGCCAGCAGACCGACTAACACGGGCAATCAGCCCCAGCATTTT.

The rearrangement joins TRBV6-5 to TRBJ1-1; D perhaps matches TRBD1 (6 bases). The CDR3 is made up of 13 amino acids. V was clipped by 2 bases and J by 4 bases, with 8 bases between them. CDR1 is MNHEY, CDR2 SVGAGI, per germline. CDR3 sequence: CASSYGGFTEAFF. The CDR3 nucleotides are TGTGCCAGCAGTTACGGGGGCTTCACTGAAGCTTTCTTT.

This clone has ten or more counts. This same CDR3 is encoded by further DNA sequences in the sample. The CDR3 sequence is CASSPGLAGVNEQFF. In nucleotides, the CDR3 is TGTGCCAGCAGCCCGGGACTAGCGGGAGTGAATGAGCAGTTCTTC. This chain links TRBV3-1 (or the pseudogene TRBV3-2) with TRBJ2-1; 14 bases match TRBD2. Germline CDR1 reads LGHDT; CDR2 reads YNNKEL (reference sequence). V lost 4 bases, J lost 7 bases, and 3 bases stayed unmatched. The CDR3 totals 15 residues.

The chain uses TRBV5-4 and TRBJ1-1; TRBD1 is a possible D gene (6 bases). The CDR3 length is 15 residues. V was cut by 1 base and J by 0 bases, with 10 bases left in between. Germline V CDR1 and CDR2: SGHNT, YYREEE (reference sequence). The chain's CDR3 is CASSLPTGMNTEAFF. The DNA for the CDR3 is TGTGCCAGCAGCTTGCCGACAGGAATGAACACTGAAGCTTTCTTT.

This chain links TRBV11-3 with TRBJ2-1; TRBD2 agrees at 13 bases. The V gene's germline CDR1 is SGHNT and CDR2 YENEEA. V gave up 4 bases and J gave up 5 bases; unmatched junction bases: 11. CDR3 length: 18 amino acids. The CDR3: CASSSGLAGAAADNEQFF. CDR3 sequence (DNA): TGTGCCAGCAGCTCCGGACTAGCGGGAGCTGCGGCAGACAATGAGCAGTTCTTC.

The J gene is TRBJ2-3, the V gene TRBV5-6, with TRBD2 matching over 13 bases. CDR1 SGHDT and CDR2 YYEEEE come from the germline V gene. The CDR3 is made up of 19 amino acids. The J segment lost 0 bases and the V segment lost 1 base, leaving 8 bases of the junction unmatched. The CDR3 DNA reads TGTGCCAGCAGCTTGTCCGGGACTAGCGGGAAGACTAGCACAGATACGCAGTATTTT. It encodes CASSLSGTSGKTSTDTQYF.

The chain combines TRBV7-2 with TRBJ1-5; 7 bases map to TRBD1. The germline CDR1 and CDR2 sequences are SGHTA and FQGNSA. The J segment lost 15 bases and the V segment lost 5 bases, leaving 13 bases of the junction unmatched. The length of the CDR3 is 13 residues. CDR3 residues: CASSPTIRGRRHF. In nucleotides, the CDR3 is TGTGCCAGCAGCCCAACGATTAGGGGGCGTAGGCATTTT. Full variable domain (missing parts from reference TRBV7-2 and TRBJ1-5): GAGVSQSPSNKVTEKGKDVELRCDPISGHTALYWYRQSLGQGLEFLIYFQGNSAPDKSGLPSDRFSAERTGGSVSTLTIQRTQQEDSAVYLCASSPTIRGRRHFGDGTRLSIL.

This sequence joins TRBV7-2 and TRBJ1-1; 8 positions agree with TRBD1. The CDR3 runs 15 residues. CDR1 and CDR2 from the germline V gene are SGHTA and FQGNSA. After removal of 5 bases from V and 3 bases from J, the junction contained 8 bases not matched to a gene. The CDR3 protein is CASSVDRGLYTEAFF. The CDR3 region has the DNA TGTGCCAGCAGCGTAGACAGGGGATTATACACTGAAGCTTTCTTT.

The V gene is TRBV11-2, the J gene TRBJ2-3, with a tentative D call TRBD1 (7 bases). V was trimmed by 5 bases and J by 1 base, leaving 13 bases between them. This CDR3 has 15 residues. CDR1 and CDR2 from the germline V gene are SGHAT and FQNNGV. CDR3 region: CASSRERGRTDTQYF. The CDR3 coding sequence is TGTGCCAGCAGCCGGGAGAGGGGGCGCACAGATACGCAGTATTTT. Together with reference TRBV11-2 and TRBJ2-3, the CDR3 gives the full variable domain: EAGVAQSPRYKIIEKRQSVAFWCNPISGHATLYWYQQILGQGPKLLIQFQNNGVVDDSQLPKDRFSAERLKGVDSTLKIQPAKLEDSAVYLCASSRERGRTDTQYFGPGTRLTVL.

This clone was counted between two and nine times. The V and J genes are TRBV5-1 and TRBJ1-3; 7 bases are shared with TRBD1. This CDR3 has 16 amino acids. V gave up 4 bases and J gave up 0 bases; unmatched junction bases: 7. CDR1 and CDR2 from the germline V gene are SGHRS and YFSETQ. The CDR3 loop is CASSPSQGGSGNTIYF. The CDR3, as DNA: TGCGCCAGCAGCCCAAGCCAGGGGGGCTCTGGAAACACCATATATTTT.

The rearrangement links TRBV15 to TRBJ2-2, with 10 bases matching TRBD1. With V trimmed by 5 bases and J by 6 bases, 18 bases remained unmatched. Germline-derived CDR1 and CDR2 are LNHNV and YYDKDF (reference sequence). The length of the CDR3 is 19 residues. The DNA for the CDR3 is TGTGCCACCAGCCACGGCGCTCTAGGACAGGGGGTCAAGCCCGGGGAGCTGTTTTTT. It is translated as CATSHGALGQGVKPGELFF.

The chain uses TRBV5-6 and TRBJ2-3; D remains unclear. The germline gives CDR1 SGHDT, CDR2 YYEEEE. Trimming left V 4 bases short and J 2 bases short, with 14 bases between. CDR3 length: 15 amino acids. For the CDR3, the DNA is TGTGCCAGCAGCGCCCGAGTGCGGTTCACAGATACGCAGTATTTT. Protein product: CASSARVRFTDTQYF. Using reference TRBV5-6 and TRBJ2-3 for the parts outside the CDR3, the full variable domain is DAGVTQSPTHLIKTRGQQVTLRCSPKSGHDTVSWYQQALGQGPQFIFQYYEEEERQRGNFPDRFSGHQFPNYSSELNVNALLLGDSALYLCASSARVRFTDTQYFGPGTRLTVL.

The rearrangement links TRBV4-3 to TRBJ2-3; D not certain. This CDR3 contains 15 residues. Trimming removed 4 bases at V and 6 bases at J, with 17 bases between. The germline gives CDR1 LGHNA, CDR2 YSLEER. DNA of the CDR3: TGCGCCAGCAGCCCGCTCCAGCCTGGAGCCGATACGCAGTATTTT. Translated, it gives CASSPLQPGADTQYF.

This chain uses TRBV2 with TRBJ2-7, with D uncertain. CDR1 and CDR2 (germline): SNHLY, FYNNEI. The CDR3 contains 12 residues. With 7 bases removed from V and 9 bases from J, the gap between germline ends came to 16 bases. The CDR3 DNA reads TGTGCCAGCATCCAGTCCGCCTCTGGGCAGTACTTC. Translated, it gives CASIQSASGQYF.

V and J are TRBV7-6 and TRBJ2-7; TRBD2 agrees at 10 bases. With V trimmed by 1 base and J by 0 bases, 3 bases remained unmatched. This CDR3 has 16 amino acids. Looked up from germline, CDR1 is SGHVS and CDR2 is FNYEAQ. Written as DNA, the CDR3 is TGTGCCAGCAGCTTAGTAGCGGGAGGCAACTCCTACGAGCAGTACTTC. The encoded protein is CASSLVAGGNSYEQYF.